This paragraph reports one TCR beta chain. Germline V gene lookup returns CDR1 SGHRS and CDR2 YFSETQ. The CDR3 runs to 13 residues. The V end lost 4 bases, the J end lost 5 bases, and 11 bases lay between the germline ends. The data were taken from a study of blood T cell repertoires in COVID-19. As for the study in general: There were acute and convalescent COVID-19 samples, and they came from the United States, Italy and Spain. Sample material is recorded as cDNA or gDNA derived from T cells, B-cell-depleted T cells, or PBMCs.

The protocol was immunoSEQ multiplex PCR, while the TCRdb copy is restricted to in-frame clones and leaves out a portion. The table records about 100,000 clones, approximately 80% of them present only once. The receptor was isolated from a man between 65 and 80 years old with acute or convalescent COVID-19. V and J are TRBV5-1 and TRBJ2-3, with D possibly TRBD1 on 5 matching bases. Sequenced sample: peripheral blood. As DNA, the CDR3 is TGCGCCAGCAGCCAGCAGGGTGTAGATACGCAGTATTTT. Protein product: CASSQQGVDTQYF. Full variable domain (outside the CDR3, taken from reference TRBV5-1 and TRBJ2-3): KAGVTQTPRYLIKTRGQQVTLSCSPISGHRSVSWYQQTPGQGLQFLFEYFSETQRNKGNFPGRFSGRQFSNSRSEMNVSTLELGDSALYLCASSQQGVDTQYFGPGTRLTVL.